These 25 T cell receptor beta chains were sequenced from one sample in a study of cytomegalovirus exposure and HLA in healthy donors. The PCR ran on 60 Vbeta and 13 Jbeta primers. Sequencing used immunoSEQ multiplex PCR; TCRdb keeps in-frame clones, though not all of them. The sample has around 180,000 clones; 85% are singletons. Specimen: PBMCs. All receptors derive from a boy aged 2-9 years in good health and CMV-seronegative.

V usage is TRBV5-1 and J usage is TRBJ1-3; 7 nucleotides line up with TRBD1. In germline, CDR1 is SGHRS, CDR2 YFSETQ. The CDR3 runs 17 residues. J gave up 3 bases and V 4 bases, and 13 bases lay outside the gene matches. CDR3 sequence (DNA): TGCGCCAGCAGCGCGGGACAGCCCCAGGGTCTTGGAAACACCATATATTTT. As protein: CASSAGQPQGLGNTIYF.

The gene calls are TRBV5-1 and TRBJ2-7, with D perhaps matching TRBD1 (5 bases). CDR1 is SGHRS and CDR2 is YFSETQ in the germline V gene. This CDR3 region has 14 residues. The ends were cut back, 2 bases at V and 2 bases at J, with 11 bases in the middle. The CDR3 DNA is TGCGCCAGCAGCTTTAAGGGGCTACCCTACGAGCAGTACTTC. Translated, it gives CASSFKGLPYEQYF.

The chain is built from TRBV15 and TRBJ2-1, with 10 positions matching TRBD2. Germline lookup yields CDR1 LNHNV and CDR2 YYDKDF (reference sequence). The CDR3 is 17 amino acids. After removal of 0 bases from V and 8 bases from J, the junction contained 10 bases not matched to a gene. CDR3 in amino acids: CATSRDDRLAGDHEQFF. CDR3 coding DNA: TGTGCCACCAGCAGAGATGATCGGCTAGCGGGAGATCATGAGCAGTTCTTC.

This sequence joins TRBV27 and TRBJ2-1; a weak D match, TRBD2 (5 bases). V was clipped by 3 bases and J by 9 bases, with 18 bases between them. CDR1 and CDR2 (germline): MNHEY, SMNVEV (reference sequence). The CDR3 consists of 15 residues. The CDR3, as DNA: TGTGCCAGCAGTTTCCCCGGGATATCACGAGGTGAGCAGTTCTTC. Its protein product is CASSFPGISRGEQFF.

This chain connects TRBV28 to TRBJ2-5; TRBD1 matches 8 bases. The CDR3 runs 13 residues. The J segment lost 1 base and the V segment lost 6 bases, leaving 1 base of the junction unmatched. The germline gives CDR1 MDHEN, CDR2 SYDVKM. The CDR3 nucleotides read TGTGCCAGCAGGGGGACAGGCCAAGAGACCCAGTACTTC. Translating it yields CASRGTGQETQYF. Full variable domain (remainder filled in from reference TRBV28 and TRBJ2-5): DVKVTQSSRYLVKRTGEKVFLECVQDMDHENMFWYRQDPGLGLRLIYFSYDVKMKEKGDIPEGYSVSREKKERFSLILESASTNQTSMYLCASRGTGQETQYFGPGTRLLVL.

The chain has TRBV11-2 and TRBJ2-1, with D tentatively TRBD2 (7 bases). The germline gives CDR1 SGHAT, CDR2 FQNNGV. The CDR3 contains 13 residues. V shed 5 bases and J shed 7 bases, with 12 bases lying between them. CDR3 in DNA: TGTGCCAGCAGCCCCAAGGGGGGGAATGAGCAGTTCTTC. Its translation is CASSPKGGNEQFF.

The V gene is TRBV5-1, the J gene TRBJ1-3; 7 nucleotides line up with TRBD1. From germline, CDR1 is SGHRS and CDR2 YFSETQ. The V segment lost 6 bases and the J segment 1 base; nucleotides outside the gene matches: 1. This CDR3 spans 13 amino acids. The CDR3 DNA reads TGCGCCAGCACACAGGGGTCTGGAAACACCATATATTTT. Translating it yields CASTQGSGNTIYF.

This clone was recorded only once. The chain recombines TRBV6-5 with TRBJ2-5; possibly TRBD1 for D (8 bases). The ends were cut back, 2 bases at V and 5 bases at J, with 12 bases in the middle. This CDR3 region has 14 residues. Per the germline V gene, CDR1 is MNHEY and CDR2 is SVGAGI. This CDR3 is CASSYNRGGETQYF. The CDR3 DNA is TGTGCCAGCAGTTACAACAGGGGGGGGGAGACCCAGTACTTC.

In its sample, this clone was seen a few times. The rearrangement joins TRBV11-3 to TRBJ1-1; a possible D gene is TRBD1 (5 bases). CDR1 and CDR2 from the germline V gene are SGHNT and YENEEA. This CDR3 is 16 amino acids long. Trimming stripped 5 bases from V and 0 bases from J, with 16 bases between. Written as DNA, the CDR3 is TGTGCCAGCAGCCCCCATGGGGGGACTATGAACACTGAAGCTTTCTTT. It yields the protein CASSPHGGTMNTEAFF.

CDR3 region: CATSRDWGDRNQPQHF. DNA for the CDR3: TGTGCCACCAGCAGAGATTGGGGCGACAGGAATCAGCCCCAGCATTTT. The chain combines TRBV15 with TRBJ1-5; D is possibly TRBD1 (6 bases). Germline V gene data show CDR1 as LNHNV and CDR2 as YYDKDF (reference sequence). This CDR3 comprises 16 residues. Trimming removed 0 bases at V and 4 bases at J, with 13 bases between.

In its sample, this clone was seen once. CDR3 DNA: TGTGCCAGCAGTGATAATGGCGGGTTTCAAACCGGGGAGCTGTTTTTT. This encodes CASSDNGGFQTGELFF. The chain carries TRBV6-4 and TRBJ2-2; a possible D gene is TRBD2 (5 bases). V dropped 3 bases and J dropped 5 bases, with 16 bases sitting between them. The CDR3 is 16 residues long. The germline CDR1 and CDR2 sequences are MRHNA and SNTAGT.

The rearrangement links TRBV6-4 to TRBJ2-5; a possible D gene is TRBD2 (6 bases). V gave up 4 bases and J gave up 5 bases, with 14 bases separating them. The CDR3 length is 14 residues. Germline-derived CDR1 and CDR2 are MRHNA and SNTAGT. CDR3 loop: CASSGCGVAETQYF. CDR3 in DNA: TGTGCCAGCAGTGGCTGCGGGGTGGCGGAGACCCAGTACTTC.

The chain carries TRBV14 and TRBJ2-7; 11 bases map to TRBD2. The CDR3 is 15 residues long. Unmatched junction bases numbered 1, after V lost 3 bases and J lost 0 bases. Germline V gives CDR1 SGHDN, CDR2 FVKESK. The CDR3: CASSHLAGGSYEQYF. CDR3 bases: TGTGCCAGCAGCCACCTAGCGGGGGGCTCCTACGAGCAGTACTTC.

This clone was seen a few times. CDR3 region: CASRRERGPLHF. The DNA of the CDR3 is TGTGCCAGCAGGAGGGAGAGGGGGCCCCTCCACTTT. The rearrangement joins TRBV6-5 to TRBJ1-6; tentative D call: TRBD1 (6 bases). The germline V and J ends were trimmed by 6 bases and 13 bases, with 13 bases remaining between them. The CDR3 runs 12 residues. Germline loops: CDR1 MNHEY, CDR2 SVGAGI.

The CDR3 region has the DNA TGTGCCAGCAGCTTCTTCCTGAGGGGGGGAGAAAAACTGTTTTTT. Encoded protein: CASSFFLRGGEKLFF. The rearrangement joins TRBV7-9 to TRBJ1-4; D perhaps matches TRBD1 (6 bases). Germline CDR1 and CDR2: SEHNR and FQNEAQ (reference sequence). CDR3 length equals 15 residues. Trimming removed 3 bases at V and 8 bases at J, with 16 bases between. Drawing the rest from reference TRBV7-9 and TRBJ1-4, the complete variable domain is DTGVSQNPRHKITKRGQNVTFRCDPISEHNRLYWYRQTLGQGPEFLTYFQNEAQLEKSRLLSDRFSAERPKGSFSTLEIQRTEQGDSAMYLCASSFFLRGGEKLFFGSGTQLSVL.

This clone was counted a few times. The V gene is TRBV19, the J gene TRBJ1-2; D not resolved. This CDR3 is 13 amino acids long. Trimming removed 7 bases from V and 4 bases from J, with 13 bases in between. Germline CDR1 is LNHDA and CDR2 is SQIVND (reference sequence). For the CDR3, the DNA is TGTGCCAGTACGGGTCGAGGAGGCTATGGCTACACCTTC. As protein: CASTGRGGYGYTF.

The V call is TRBV5-1, the J call TRBJ2-1, with D tentatively TRBD1 (6 bases). The germline V gene encodes CDR1 SGHRS and CDR2 YFSETQ. The CDR3 is 16 amino acids. V was cut by 0 bases and J by 5 bases, with 15 bases left in between. CDR3 in amino acids: CASSLVRDNGNNEQFF. Written as DNA, the CDR3 is TGCGCCAGCAGCTTGGTTAGGGACAATGGAAACAATGAGCAGTTCTTC.

The chain recombines TRBV7-8 with TRBJ1-2, with 7 bases fitting TRBD1. The junction had 5 bases not matched to a gene; V was cut back by 3 bases and J by 7 bases. The CDR3 is made up of 13 amino acids. Germline V CDR1 and CDR2: SGHVS, FQNEAQ. The CDR3 DNA follows: TGTGCCAGCAGCTTGACAGAGGGGGCTGGCTACACCTTC. This codes for CASSLTEGAGYTF.

The V and J genes are TRBV6-4 and TRBJ1-5, with a weak D call TRBD1 (5 bases). V gave up 2 bases and J gave up 0 bases, with 8 bases separating them. The CDR3 contains 15 residues. Looked up from germline, CDR1 is MRHNA and CDR2 is SNTAGT. CDR3 nucleotides: TGTGCCAGCAGTGACCCAGGGAATAGCAATCAGCCCCAGCATTTT. Translating it yields CASSDPGNSNQPQHF.

The J gene is TRBJ1-4, the V gene TRBV5-4, with a possible D match to TRBD1 (5 bases). The CDR3 runs 16 residues. V was cut by 1 base and J by 7 bases, with 17 bases left in between. CDR1 and CDR2 (germline): SGHNT, YYREEE (reference sequence). CDR3 sequence: CASSLWGGSSSEKLFF. The CDR3 nucleotides are TGTGCCAGCAGCTTGTGGGGGGGATCTTCGAGTGAAAAACTGTTTTTT.

This chain uses TRBV4-1 with TRBJ2-7; 9 bases line up with TRBD2. The germline gives CDR1 MGHRA, CDR2 YSYEKL. The CDR3 extends over 15 amino acids. With 1 base clipped from V and 7 bases from J, the junction kept 8 bases outside the gene matches. CDR3 bases: TGCGCCAGCAGCCAAGCCCCTAGCGGGATTGGGGAGCAGTACTTC. Encoded protein: CASSQAPSGIGEQYF.

This clone has a single count. The chain links TRBV6-5 to TRBJ1-6; 9 positions match TRBD1. J was trimmed by 8 bases and V by 6 bases; bases with no gene match: 5. CDR3 length equals 14 residues. Germline V gives CDR1 MNHEY, CDR2 SVGAGI. The CDR3 reads CASRRQGGYSPLHF. The CDR3 DNA sequence: TGTGCCAGCAGGCGACAGGGGGGGTATTCACCCCTCCACTTT.

The chain uses TRBV7-6 and TRBJ1-3; 7 nucleotides agree with TRBD1. CDR1 and CDR2 (germline): SGHVS, FNYEAQ. J was trimmed by 0 bases and V by 2 bases; bases with no gene match: 4. The CDR3 loop spans 16 amino acids. The chain's CDR3 is CASSLSGGASGNTIYF. Here the CDR3 DNA reads TGTGCCAGCAGCTTATCAGGGGGAGCCTCTGGAAACACCATATATTTT.

The chain is built from TRBV5-4 and TRBJ2-7, with 10 bases that match TRBD2. CDR1 and CDR2 from the germline V gene are SGHNT and YYREEE (reference sequence). V gave up 2 bases and J gave up 3 bases; unmatched junction bases: 5. The CDR3 covers 15 residues. The CDR3 DNA is TGTGCCAGCAGCTTCGGGACTAGCGTAGACTACGAGCAGTACTTC. Translation gives CASSFGTSVDYEQYF.

The J gene is TRBJ1-1, the V gene TRBV2; 10 bases map to TRBD1. V lost 5 bases to trimming and J lost 2 bases; unmatched junction nucleotides: 2. CDR3 size: 14 residues. CDR1 and CDR2 (germline): SNHLY, FYNNEI. CDR3 in amino acids: CASSWDRGNTEAFF. The DNA for the CDR3 is TGTGCCAGCAGTTGGGACAGGGGCAACACTGAAGCTTTCTTT.